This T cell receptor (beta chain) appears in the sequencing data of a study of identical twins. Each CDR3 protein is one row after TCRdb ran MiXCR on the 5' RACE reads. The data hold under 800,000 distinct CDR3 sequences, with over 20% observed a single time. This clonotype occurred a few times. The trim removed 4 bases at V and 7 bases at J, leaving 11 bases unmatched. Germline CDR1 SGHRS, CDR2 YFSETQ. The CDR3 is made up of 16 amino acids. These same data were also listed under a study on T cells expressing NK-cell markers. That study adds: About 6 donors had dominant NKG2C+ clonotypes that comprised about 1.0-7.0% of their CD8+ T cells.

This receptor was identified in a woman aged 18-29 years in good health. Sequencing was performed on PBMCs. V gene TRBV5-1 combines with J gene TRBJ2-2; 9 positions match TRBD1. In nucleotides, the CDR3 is TGCGCCAGCAGCCCGCGGGACAGGGTAGACATCGGGGAGCTGTTTTTT. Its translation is CASSPRDRVDIGELFF.